Reported below is one T cell receptor (beta chain). Its specific antigen is unknown. The record has no base qualities; no much larger clone is one base away. This sample was taken from a study of blood T cell repertoires in COVID-19 (dated by TCRdb to about 2020). As for the study more broadly: Samples covering the acute and convalescent phases of COVID-19 were provided by collaborators in the United States, Italy and Spain. Samples came from the ongoing ImmuneRACE study (first 160 participants) plus 1,254 subjects from 6 global collaborators. The prospective study material was composed of cDNA or gDNA derived from T cells, B-cell-depleted T cells, or PBMCs. The dataset comprised deeply sampled blood TCRbeta repertoires from subjects exposed to, actively infected with, or recovered from COVID-19. The repertoires were released in a freely available public database meant as a resource for research on the immune response to SARS-CoV-2. Where available, HLA class I and class II types were obtained from metadata supplied by the sample provider rather than from assay-based typing. A de-identified subject ID, COVID-19 status, age in years and sex were almost always included in the sample metadata.

TCRbeta CDR3 regions were amplified from genomic DNA by means of the immunoSEQ Assay, a bias-controlled multiplex PCR. Turning to the authors' computational methods: Within the assay, amplification of reference gene primers was used to estimate how many nucleated cells each sample contained. To quantify the absolute abundance of each unique TCRbeta CDR3 rearrangement, sequence reads were collapsed and filtered. For each sample, productive Simpson clonality was calculated by taking the square root of Simpson's diversity index across productive rearrangements. In TCRdb, the immuneACCESS table is reduced to in-frame sequences with V and J assigned. These tables do not hold every clone; where another copy was compared, an unresolved V gene accounts for under half, and the others remain unexplained. Clonal size and the V and J genes are those of that table, whereas D and trimming came from the DNA. For this sample the table gives approximately 230,000 clones, of which around 88% were detected only once. 14% to 15% of the sample goes to the ten largest clones.

The investigation overall reported the following: The quantity of clinical and demographic metadata differed by source and by participant and was supplied without curation.

At the junction V is shortened by 2 bases and J by 0 bases, with 11 bases in between. The CDR3 runs 16 residues from the cysteine to the phenylalanine. Only the CDR3 DNA is retained, 48 bases long and in frame from the first base. From a lookup of the germline V gene, CDR1 and CDR2 are MDHEN and SYDVKM. In the prospective study, participants were roughly 18 to 89 years old, resided in about two dozen geographic areas of the United States, and were enrolled through a virtual design. In the prospective study, cohorts were assigned on the basis of participant-reported clinical history obtained from a screening survey and a study questionnaire. In the prospective study, whole blood, serum and a nasopharyngeal or oropharyngeal swab were collected from each participant by mobile phlebotomists. Over a roughly two-month period, participants in the prospective study had the option of providing additional blood draws and questionnaires. Before DNA extraction, blood samples from the prospective study were shipped at room temperature or frozen.

The sequence was collected from a woman between 50 and 59 years old with acute COVID-19. Sequenced material: PBMCs or T cells enriched from blood (not recorded which). Recombination connected TRBV28 to TRBJ1-5, with no confidently assigned D gene. The sequenced DNA: TGTGCCAGCAGTTTAGAGACTTGGTATAGCAATCAGCCCCAGCATTTT. It is translated as CASSLETWYSNQPQHF.